This T cell receptor beta chain was found in a study of human T cells and chemical hapten exposure. Study results and limitations: With regard to DPC sensitization, TCRs above 1 in 1000 frequency did not change.

At least ten counts were recorded for this clonotype. The antigen remains unidentified. The time point denotes: patch test 1, 2 weeks after DPC sensitization. Treatment: therapeutic diphenylcyclopropenone sensitization with weekly scalp DPC. CDR3 length equals 13 residues. Germline V lookup: CDR1 SGHAT, CDR2 FQNNGV. The V gene lost 5 bases and the J gene lost 1 base, with 8 bases spanning the gap. Separate cDNA molecules received unique molecular identifiers, which the library attached to them. TCRdb used MiXCR to reprocess the RACE reads, holding one entry per CDR3 protein. The data hold about 120,000 distinct CDR3 sequences, with about an eighth observed a single time.

The receptor comes from a woman aged 45-65 years with alopecia areata. Some clones in this sample may be carry-over from other donors' samples. This specimen was whole blood, taken in connection with sensitization to the hapten diphenylcyclopropenone (DPC). The chain is built from TRBV11-2 and TRBJ1-1; no clear D gene. Written as DNA, the CDR3 is TGTGCCAGCAGCCCCCCCCCGAACACTGAAGCTTTCTTT. Encoded protein: CASSPPPNTEAFF.